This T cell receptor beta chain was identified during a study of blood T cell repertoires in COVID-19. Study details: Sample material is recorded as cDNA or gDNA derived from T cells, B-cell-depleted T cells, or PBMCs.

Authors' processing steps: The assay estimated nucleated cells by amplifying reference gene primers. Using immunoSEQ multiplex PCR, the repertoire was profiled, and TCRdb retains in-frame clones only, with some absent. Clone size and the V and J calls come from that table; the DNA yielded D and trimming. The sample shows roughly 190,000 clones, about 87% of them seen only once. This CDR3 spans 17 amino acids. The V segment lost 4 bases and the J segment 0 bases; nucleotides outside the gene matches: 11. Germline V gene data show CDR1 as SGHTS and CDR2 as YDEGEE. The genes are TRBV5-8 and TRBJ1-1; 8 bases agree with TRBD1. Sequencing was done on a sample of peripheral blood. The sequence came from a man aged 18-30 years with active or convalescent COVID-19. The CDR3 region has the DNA TGTGCCAGCAGCGTGGGGACAGGTAGTCTAGTGAACACTGAAGCTTTCTTT. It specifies CASSVGTGSLVNTEAFF.